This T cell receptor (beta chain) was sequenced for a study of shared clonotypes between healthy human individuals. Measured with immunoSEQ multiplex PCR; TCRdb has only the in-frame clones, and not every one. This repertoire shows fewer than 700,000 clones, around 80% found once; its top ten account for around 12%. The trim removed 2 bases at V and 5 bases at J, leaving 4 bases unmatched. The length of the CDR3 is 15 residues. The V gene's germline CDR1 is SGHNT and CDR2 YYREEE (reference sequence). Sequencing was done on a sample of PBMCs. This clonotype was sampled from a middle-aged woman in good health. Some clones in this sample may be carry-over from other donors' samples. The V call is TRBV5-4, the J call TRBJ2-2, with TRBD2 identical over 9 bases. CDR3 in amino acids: CASSFRGRGTGELFF. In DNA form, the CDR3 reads TGTGCCAGCAGCTTCCGCGGGAGGGGTACCGGGGAGCTGTTTTTT.